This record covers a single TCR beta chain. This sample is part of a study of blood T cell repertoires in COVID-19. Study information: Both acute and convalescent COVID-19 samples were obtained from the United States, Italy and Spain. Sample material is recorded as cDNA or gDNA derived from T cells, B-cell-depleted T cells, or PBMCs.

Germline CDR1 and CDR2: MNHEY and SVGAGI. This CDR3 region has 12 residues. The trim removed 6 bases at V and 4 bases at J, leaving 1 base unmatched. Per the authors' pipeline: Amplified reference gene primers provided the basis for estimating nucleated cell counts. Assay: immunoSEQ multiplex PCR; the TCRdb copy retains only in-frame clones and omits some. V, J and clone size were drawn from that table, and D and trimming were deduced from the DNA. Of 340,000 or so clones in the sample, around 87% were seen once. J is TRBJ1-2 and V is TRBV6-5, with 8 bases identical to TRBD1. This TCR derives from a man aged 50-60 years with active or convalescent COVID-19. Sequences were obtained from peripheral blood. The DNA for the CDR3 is TGTGCCAGCAGCGACAGGGGCTATGGCTACACCTTC. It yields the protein CASSDRGYGYTF.